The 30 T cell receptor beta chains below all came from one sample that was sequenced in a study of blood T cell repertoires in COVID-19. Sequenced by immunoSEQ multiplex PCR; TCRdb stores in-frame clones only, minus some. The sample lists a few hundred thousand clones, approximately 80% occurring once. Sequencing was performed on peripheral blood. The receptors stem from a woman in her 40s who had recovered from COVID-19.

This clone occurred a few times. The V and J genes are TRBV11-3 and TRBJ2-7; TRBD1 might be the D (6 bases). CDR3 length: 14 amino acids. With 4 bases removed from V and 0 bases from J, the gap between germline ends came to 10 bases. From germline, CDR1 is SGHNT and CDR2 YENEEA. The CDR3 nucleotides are TGTGCCAGCAGCTCCCCGGACAGCTCCTACGAGCAGTACTTC. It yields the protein CASSSPDSSYEQYF.

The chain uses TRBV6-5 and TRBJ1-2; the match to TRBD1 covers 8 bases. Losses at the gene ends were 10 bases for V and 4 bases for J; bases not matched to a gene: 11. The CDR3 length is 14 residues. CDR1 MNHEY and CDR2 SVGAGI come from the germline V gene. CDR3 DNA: TGTGCCACTTTCGACAGGGGATGGTCCTATGGCTACACCTTC. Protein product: CATFDRGWSYGYTF.

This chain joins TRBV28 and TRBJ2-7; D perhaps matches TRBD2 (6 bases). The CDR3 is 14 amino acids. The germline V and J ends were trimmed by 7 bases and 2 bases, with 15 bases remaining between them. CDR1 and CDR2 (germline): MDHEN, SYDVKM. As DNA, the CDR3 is TGTGCCAGCACCACGGGGGAGGCCACCTACGAGCAGTACTTC. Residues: CASTTGEATYEQYF.

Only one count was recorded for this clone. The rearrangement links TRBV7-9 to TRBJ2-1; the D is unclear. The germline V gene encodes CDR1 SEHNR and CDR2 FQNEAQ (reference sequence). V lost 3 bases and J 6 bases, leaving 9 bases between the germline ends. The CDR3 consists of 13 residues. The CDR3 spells CASSFKSGNEQFF. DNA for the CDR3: TGTGCCAGCAGCTTCAAATCCGGCAATGAGCAGTTCTTC.

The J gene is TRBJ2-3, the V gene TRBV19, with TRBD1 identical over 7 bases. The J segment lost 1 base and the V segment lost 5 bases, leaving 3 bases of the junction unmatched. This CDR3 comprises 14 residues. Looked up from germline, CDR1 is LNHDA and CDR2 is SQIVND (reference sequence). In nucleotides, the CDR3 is TGTGCCAGTAGTCGAGGACAGGGCACAGATACGCAGTATTTT. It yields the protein CASSRGQGTDTQYF. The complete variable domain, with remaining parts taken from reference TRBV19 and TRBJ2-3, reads DGGITQSPKYLFRKEGQNVTLSCEQNLNHDAMYWYRQDPGQGLRLIYYSQIVNDFQKGDIAEGYSVSREKKESFPLTVTSAQKNPTAFYLCASSRGQGTDTQYFGPGTRLTVL.

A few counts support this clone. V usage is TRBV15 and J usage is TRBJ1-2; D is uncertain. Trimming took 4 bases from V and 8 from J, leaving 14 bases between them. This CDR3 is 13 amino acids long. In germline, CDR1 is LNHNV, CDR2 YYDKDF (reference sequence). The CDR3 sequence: CATSNPGEGGYTF. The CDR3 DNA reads TGTGCCACCAGCAACCCCGGGGAGGGAGGCTACACCTTC.

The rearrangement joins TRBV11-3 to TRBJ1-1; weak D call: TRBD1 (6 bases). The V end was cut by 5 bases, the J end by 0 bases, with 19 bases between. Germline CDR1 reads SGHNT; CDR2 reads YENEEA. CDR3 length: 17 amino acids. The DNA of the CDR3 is TGTGCCAGCAGCCTCAAAATGGACAGTCTCATGAACACTGAAGCTTTCTTT. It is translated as CASSLKMDSLMNTEAFF.

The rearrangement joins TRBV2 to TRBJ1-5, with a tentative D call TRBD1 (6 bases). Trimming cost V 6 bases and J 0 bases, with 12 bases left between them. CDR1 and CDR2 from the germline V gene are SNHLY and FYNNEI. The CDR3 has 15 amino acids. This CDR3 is CASRPGHFSNQPQHF. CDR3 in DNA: TGTGCCAGCAGACCGGGACACTTTAGCAATCAGCCCCAGCATTTT.

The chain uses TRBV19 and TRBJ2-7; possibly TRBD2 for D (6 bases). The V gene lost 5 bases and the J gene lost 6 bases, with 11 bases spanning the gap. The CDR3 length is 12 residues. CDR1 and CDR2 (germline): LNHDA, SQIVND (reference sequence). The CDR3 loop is CASSGGTFEQYF. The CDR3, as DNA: TGTGCCAGTAGTGGGGGGACCTTCGAGCAGTACTTC.

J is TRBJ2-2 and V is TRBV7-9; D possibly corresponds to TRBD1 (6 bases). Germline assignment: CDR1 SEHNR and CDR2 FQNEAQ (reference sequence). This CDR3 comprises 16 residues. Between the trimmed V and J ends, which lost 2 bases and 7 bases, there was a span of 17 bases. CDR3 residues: CASSLSGRGRNGELFF. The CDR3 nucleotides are TGTGCCAGCAGCTTAAGCGGCAGGGGAAGGAACGGGGAGCTGTTTTTT.

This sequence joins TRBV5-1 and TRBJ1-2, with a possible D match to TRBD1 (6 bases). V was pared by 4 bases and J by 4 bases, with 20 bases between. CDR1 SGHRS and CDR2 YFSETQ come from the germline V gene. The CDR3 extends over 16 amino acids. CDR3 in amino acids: CASSPSHTTGTYGYTF. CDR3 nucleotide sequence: TGCGCCAGCAGCCCGTCTCATACGACAGGAACCTATGGCTACACCTTC.

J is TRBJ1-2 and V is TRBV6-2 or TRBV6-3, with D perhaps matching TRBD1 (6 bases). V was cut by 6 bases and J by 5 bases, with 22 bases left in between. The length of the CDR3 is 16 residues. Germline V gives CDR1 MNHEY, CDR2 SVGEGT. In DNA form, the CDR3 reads TGTGCCAGCAGCCCCCGTATCTTCGACAGGAGTTATGGCTACACCTTC. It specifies CASSPRIFDRSYGYTF.

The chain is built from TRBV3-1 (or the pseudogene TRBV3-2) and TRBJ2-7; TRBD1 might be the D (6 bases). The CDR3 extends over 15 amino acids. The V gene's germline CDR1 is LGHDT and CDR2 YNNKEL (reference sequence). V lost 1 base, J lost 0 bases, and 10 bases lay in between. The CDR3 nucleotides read TGTGCCAGCAGCCAAGGGGGGCCGATCTCCTACGAGCAGTACTTC. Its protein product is CASSQGGPISYEQYF.

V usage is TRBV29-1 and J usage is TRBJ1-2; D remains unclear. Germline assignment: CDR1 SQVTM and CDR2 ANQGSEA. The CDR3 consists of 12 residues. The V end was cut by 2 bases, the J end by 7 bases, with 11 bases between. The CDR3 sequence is CSVEWGAGGYTF. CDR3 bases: TGCAGCGTTGAATGGGGAGCGGGTGGCTACACCTTC.

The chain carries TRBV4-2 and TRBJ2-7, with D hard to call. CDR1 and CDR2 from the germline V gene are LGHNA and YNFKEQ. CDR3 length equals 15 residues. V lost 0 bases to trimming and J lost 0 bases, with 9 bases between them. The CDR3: CASSQEAWSSYEQYF. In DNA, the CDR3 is TGTGCCAGCAGCCAAGAAGCGTGGAGCTCCTACGAGCAGTACTTC.

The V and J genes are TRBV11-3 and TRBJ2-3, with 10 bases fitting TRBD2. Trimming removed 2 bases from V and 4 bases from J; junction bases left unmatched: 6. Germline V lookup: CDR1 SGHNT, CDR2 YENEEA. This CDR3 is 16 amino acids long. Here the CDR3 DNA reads TGTGCCAGCAGCTTACTTAAGCGGGGGGGCGCAGATACGCAGTATTTT. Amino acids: CASSLLKRGGADTQYF.

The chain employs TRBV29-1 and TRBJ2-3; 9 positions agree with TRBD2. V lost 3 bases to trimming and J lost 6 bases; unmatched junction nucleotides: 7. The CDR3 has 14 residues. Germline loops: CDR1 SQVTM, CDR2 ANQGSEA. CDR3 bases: TGCAGCGTTGAGCTAGCGGGGAATGTCGATACGCAGTATTTT. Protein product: CSVELAGNVDTQYF.

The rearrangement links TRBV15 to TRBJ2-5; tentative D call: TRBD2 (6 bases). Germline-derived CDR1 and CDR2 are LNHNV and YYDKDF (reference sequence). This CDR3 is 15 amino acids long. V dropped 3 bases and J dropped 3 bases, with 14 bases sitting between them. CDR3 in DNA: TGTGCCACCAGCAGGGACGCAGGAGGGGAAGAGACCCAGTACTTC. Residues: CATSRDAGGEETQYF.

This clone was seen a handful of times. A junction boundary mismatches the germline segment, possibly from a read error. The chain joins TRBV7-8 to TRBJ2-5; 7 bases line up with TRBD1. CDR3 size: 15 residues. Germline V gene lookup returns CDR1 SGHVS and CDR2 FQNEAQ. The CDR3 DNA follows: TGTGCCAGCAACTTAGGAGACAGGGATGGAGAGACCCAGTACTTC. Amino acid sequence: CASNLGDRDGETQYF.

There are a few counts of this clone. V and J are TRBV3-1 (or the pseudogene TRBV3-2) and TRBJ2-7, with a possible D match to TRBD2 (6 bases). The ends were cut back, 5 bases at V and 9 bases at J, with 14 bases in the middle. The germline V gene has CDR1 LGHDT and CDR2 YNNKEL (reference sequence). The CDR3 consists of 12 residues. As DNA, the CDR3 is TGTGCCAGCAGCTTGACTAGTAGCCGGCAGTACTTC. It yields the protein CASSLTSSRQYF.

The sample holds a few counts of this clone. CDR3 region: CASSLGVSNQPQHF. CDR3 bases: TGTGCCAGCAGCCTAGGAGTTAGCAATCAGCCCCAGCATTTT. The chain links TRBV7-9 to TRBJ1-5; unclear D gene. The V and J ends lost 5 bases and 0 bases respectively, with 8 bases between them. Germline V gene data show CDR1 as SEHNR and CDR2 as FQNEAQ (reference sequence). The length of the CDR3 is 14 residues.

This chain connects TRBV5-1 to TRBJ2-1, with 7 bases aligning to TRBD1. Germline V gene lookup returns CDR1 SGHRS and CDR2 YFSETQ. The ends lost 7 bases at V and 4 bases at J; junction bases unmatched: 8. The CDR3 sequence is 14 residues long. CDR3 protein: CASRRQGEYNEQFF. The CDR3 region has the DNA TGCGCCAGCCGGCGGCAGGGGGAGTACAATGAGCAGTTCTTC.

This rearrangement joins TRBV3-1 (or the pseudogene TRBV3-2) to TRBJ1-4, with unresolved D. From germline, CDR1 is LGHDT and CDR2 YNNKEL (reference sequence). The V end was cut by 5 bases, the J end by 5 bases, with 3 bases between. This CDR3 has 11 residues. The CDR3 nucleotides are TGTGCCAGCAGCTTAAATGAAAAACTGTTTTTT. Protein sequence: CASSLNEKLFF.

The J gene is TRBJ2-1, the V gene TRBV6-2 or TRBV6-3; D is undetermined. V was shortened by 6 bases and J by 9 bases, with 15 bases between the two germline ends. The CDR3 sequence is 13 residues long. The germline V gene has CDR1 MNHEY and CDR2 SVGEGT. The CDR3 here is CASSRLMSFEQFF. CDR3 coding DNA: TGTGCCAGCAGCCGCCTTATGAGTTTTGAGCAGTTCTTC.

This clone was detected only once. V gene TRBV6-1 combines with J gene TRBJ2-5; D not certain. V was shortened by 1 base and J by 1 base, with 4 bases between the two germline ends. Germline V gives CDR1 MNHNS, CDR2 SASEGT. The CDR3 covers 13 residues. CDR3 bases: TGTGCCAGCAGTGAAGTAATCCAAGAGACCCAGTACTTC. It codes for CASSEVIQETQYF.

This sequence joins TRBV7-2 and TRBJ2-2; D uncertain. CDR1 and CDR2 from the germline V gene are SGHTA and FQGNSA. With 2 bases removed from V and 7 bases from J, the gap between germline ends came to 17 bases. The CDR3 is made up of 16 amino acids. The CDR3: CASSLSPPGINGELFF. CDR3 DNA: TGTGCCAGCAGCTTATCCCCGCCAGGTATTAACGGGGAGCTGTTTTTT.

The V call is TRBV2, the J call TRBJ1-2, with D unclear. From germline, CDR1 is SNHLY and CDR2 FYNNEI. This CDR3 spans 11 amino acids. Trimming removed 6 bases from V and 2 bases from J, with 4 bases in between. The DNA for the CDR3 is TGTGCCAGCAGCGGGAACTATGGCTACACCTTC. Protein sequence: CASSGNYGYTF.

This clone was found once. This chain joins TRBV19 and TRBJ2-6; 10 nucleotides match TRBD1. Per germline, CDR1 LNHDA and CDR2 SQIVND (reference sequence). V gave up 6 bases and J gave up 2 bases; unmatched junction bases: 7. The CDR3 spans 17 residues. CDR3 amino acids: CASRGTGVIAGANVLTF. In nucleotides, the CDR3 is TGTGCCAGTAGGGGGACAGGGGTTATTGCTGGGGCCAACGTCCTGACTTTC.

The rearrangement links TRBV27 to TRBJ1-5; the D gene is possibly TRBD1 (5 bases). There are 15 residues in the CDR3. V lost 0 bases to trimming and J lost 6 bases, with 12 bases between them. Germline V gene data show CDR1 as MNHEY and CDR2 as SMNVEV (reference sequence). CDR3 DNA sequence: TGTGCCAGCAGTTTATCTTCAGGGTCCCGTCAGCCCCAGCATTTT. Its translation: CASSLSSGSRQPQHF.

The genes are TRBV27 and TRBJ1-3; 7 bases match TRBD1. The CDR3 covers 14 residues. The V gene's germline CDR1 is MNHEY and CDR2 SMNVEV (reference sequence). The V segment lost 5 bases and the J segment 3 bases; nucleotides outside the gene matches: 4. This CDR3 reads CASSITGDGNTIYF. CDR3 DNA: TGTGCCAGCAGTATAACAGGGGATGGAAACACCATATATTTT.